This TCR beta chain was sequenced for a study of tumor and adjacent non-tumor tissue in lung cancer. Three rounds of nested PCR, following a modified ARM-PCR protocol, produced the TCRbeta library. From the multiplex PCR reads, TCRdb called clonotypes with MiXCR, one entry per CDR3 protein. The sample carries roughly 150,000 distinct CDR3 sequences, approximately 72% recorded once. In regard to this clonotype: Its target is not known.

The CDR3 is 15 amino acids. Germline V lookup: CDR1 MNHEY, CDR2 SVGAGI. Study-wide points: Normal lung showed higher cumulative top 100 clone frequency than tumor. Shorter survival was associated with higher TCR diversity in tumors.

The template was RNA from unsorted bulk tissue. Donors were chemotherapy-naive, newly diagnosed lung cancer surgical patients in China, August–November 2014. The sample was lung tumor tissue. The chain uses TRBV6-5 and TRBJ2-7; possibly TRBD2 for D (7 bases). This TCR came from a man aged 60-69 years with small cell lung cancer. The CDR3 sequence is CASRGGLASGYEQYV. The CDR3 nucleotides read TGTGCCAGCAGGGGGGGGCTAGCATCAGGCTACGAGCAATACGTC.